A single sample gave rise to the 26 T cell receptor beta chains below, sequenced in a study of T-cell reconstitution after alpha-beta-depleted transplantation in children. During its preparation, the TCRbeta library received unique molecular identifiers. TCRdb ran MiXCR on the PCR reads and lists one entry per CDR3 protein. The table has a few hundred thousand distinct CDR3 sequences, 18% seen once. The sample here was PBMCs from the stem cell graft donor, taken from the stem cell graft. The receptors come from a human donor who donated a stem cell graft to a child with acute lymphoblastic leukemia.

This clonotype appeared a few times. This sequence joins TRBV7-3 and TRBJ2-2; 7 positions agree with TRBD2. Per the germline V gene, CDR1 is SGHTA and CDR2 is FQGTGA. There are 16 residues in the CDR3. With V trimmed by 2 bases and J by 6 bases, 9 bases remained unmatched. Written as DNA, the CDR3 is TGTGCCAGCAGCTTATCTCCGGGAGGTTCATCCGGGGAGCTGTTTTTT. It encodes CASSLSPGGSSGELFF.

This sequence joins TRBV9 and TRBJ2-7; D may be TRBD1 or TRBD2 (6 bases each). CDR1 SGDLS and CDR2 YYNGEE come from the germline V gene. The CDR3 has 17 residues. V was clipped by 0 bases and J by 5 bases, with 21 bases between them. CDR3 amino acids: CASSVVGGGSALHEQYF. CDR3 nucleotide sequence: TGTGCCAGCAGCGTAGTTGGAGGGGGGAGTGCACTCCACGAGCAGTACTTC.

This clonotype turned up a few times. This chain links TRBV18 with TRBJ2-2; 9 bases are shared with TRBD2. The CDR3 consists of 16 residues. CDR1 and CDR2 (germline): KGHSH, LQKENI. The trim removed 6 bases at V and 3 bases at J, leaving 8 bases unmatched. The CDR3 spells CASSTSTSGYTGELFF. CDR3 nucleotide sequence: TGTGCCAGCTCCACGTCGACTAGCGGTTACACCGGGGAGCTGTTTTTT.

This clonotype was seen more than once but under ten times. This chain joins TRBV20-1 and TRBJ1-2; 9 bases agree with TRBD1. CDR1 is DFQATT, CDR2 SNEGSKA, per germline (reference sequence). Losses at the gene ends were 5 bases for V and 6 bases for J; bases not matched to a gene: 4. The CDR3 runs to 12 residues. CDR3 nucleotides: TGCAGTGCTCCCGGGACAGGGCATGGCTACACCTTC. Translating it yields CSAPGTGHGYTF.

This clonotype occurred a few times. The genes are TRBV5-5 and TRBJ2-5; 7 nucleotides line up with TRBD2. In germline, CDR1 is SGHKS, CDR2 YYEKEE (reference sequence). V lost 0 bases and J lost 3; bases outside the gene matches: 5. The CDR3 covers 15 residues. The CDR3 sequence: CASSLAVLAEETQYF. In DNA, the CDR3 is TGTGCCAGCAGCTTGGCCGTGCTAGCGGAAGAGACCCAGTACTTC. The full variable domain, completed using reference TRBV5-5 and TRBJ2-5, is DAGVTQSPTHLIKTRGQQVTLRCSPISGHKSVSWYQQVLGQGPQFIFQYYEKEERGRGNFPDRFSARQFPNYSSELNVNALLLGDSALYLCASSLAVLAEETQYFGPGTRLLVL.

This chain joins TRBV6-1 and TRBJ2-2, with TRBD2 as a possible D gene (6 bases). V was shortened by 6 bases and J by 1 base, with 15 bases between the two germline ends. This CDR3 is built from 16 residues. Germline V lookup: CDR1 MNHNS, CDR2 SASEGT. Here the CDR3 reads CASSPPGGMNTGELFF. The CDR3 nucleotides read TGTGCCAGCAGCCCCCCAGGCGGGATGAACACCGGGGAGCTGTTTTTT.

V and J are TRBV7-9 and TRBJ1-5, with TRBD1 as a possible D gene (6 bases). The CDR3 has 14 residues. Germline V gene data show CDR1 as SEHNR and CDR2 as FQNEAQ (reference sequence). The V and J ends lost 4 bases and 6 bases respectively, with 13 bases between them. In DNA, the CDR3 is TGTGCCAGCAGCTCCGCCGGGGGCGGTCAGCCCCAGCATTTT. Translation gives CASSSAGGGQPQHF. Looking up the rest from reference TRBV7-9 and TRBJ1-5 gives the full variable domain: DTGVSQNPRHKITKRGQNVTFRCDPISEHNRLYWYRQTLGQGPEFLTYFQNEAQLEKSRLLSDRFSAERPKGSFSTLEIQRTEQGDSAMYLCASSSAGGGQPQHFGDGTRLSIL.

The genes are TRBV3-1 and TRBJ2-1; 9 bases align to TRBD2. The ends lost 3 bases at V and 2 bases at J; junction bases unmatched: 8. Germline-derived CDR1 and CDR2 are LGHDT and YNNKEL (reference sequence). The CDR3 covers 17 residues. CDR3 sequence (DNA): TGTGCCAGCAGCCAGGTAGCGGGAGTGGGAACCTACAATGAGCAGTTCTTC. It yields the protein CASSQVAGVGTYNEQFF.

CDR3: CSVLSGAGIGELFF. For the CDR3, the DNA is TGCAGCGTTCTCAGCGGGGCTGGGATCGGGGAGCTGTTTTTT. The V call is TRBV29-1, the J call TRBJ2-2, with 7 bases matching TRBD2. This CDR3 region has 14 residues. V gave up 5 bases and J gave up 7 bases; unmatched junction bases: 10. Germline loops: CDR1 SQVTM, CDR2 ANQGSEA.

This clonotype was picked up a small number of times. This rearrangement joins TRBV12-3 or TRBV12-4 to TRBJ2-7; 12 bases line up with TRBD2. This CDR3 has 15 amino acids. The V gene end was trimmed by 4 bases and the J gene end by 1 base; junction bases not matched to a gene: 2. Written as DNA, the CDR3 is TGTGCCAGCAGTTCTAGCGGGAGGGTTTCCTACGAGCAGTACTTC. Translating it yields CASSSSGRVSYEQYF.

This clonotype was observed a handful of times. The genes are TRBV6-1 and TRBJ2-5; D is perhaps TRBD1 (6 bases). The CDR3 runs 15 residues. Germline-derived CDR1 and CDR2 are MNHNS and SASEGT. V dropped 5 bases and J dropped 4 bases, with 17 bases sitting between them. This CDR3 reads CASSNPGTLGETQYF. As DNA, the CDR3 is TGTGCCAGCAGTAATCCCGGGACATTAGGAGAGACCCAGTACTTC.

The chain recombines TRBV13 with TRBJ2-7, with D possibly matching TRBD2 (6 bases). Trimming cost V 5 bases and J 3 bases, with 11 bases left between them. The germline CDR1 and CDR2 sequences are PRHDT and FYEKMQ (reference sequence). CDR3 length equals 13 residues. Written as DNA, the CDR3 is TGTGCCAGCAGCCCGGGACTCAACTACGAGCAGTACTTC. Translating it yields CASSPGLNYEQYF.

The chain combines TRBV24-1 with TRBJ1-1; maybe TRBD1 (5 bases). This CDR3 region has 14 residues. The V and J ends lost 6 bases and 1 base respectively, with 11 bases between them. Germline CDR1 KGHDR, CDR2 SFDVKD. The CDR3 DNA follows: TGTGCCACCAGTACCGGGACCCCGAACACTGAAGCTTTCTTT. Translation gives CATSTGTPNTEAFF.

Only a few counts were recorded for this clonotype. The genes are TRBV7-8 and TRBJ2-3; 7 bases map to TRBD2. Trimming at V came to 1 base and at J to 6 bases, leaving 10 bases not matched to a gene. Germline V gene data show CDR1 as SGHVS and CDR2 as FQNEAQ. CDR3 size: 16 residues. The CDR3 bases are TGTGCCAGCAGCTTAGATCGGGGACTACGGGCTGATACGCAGTATTTT. It is translated as CASSLDRGLRADTQYF.

The chain employs TRBV20-1 and TRBJ1-2, with 7 bases matching TRBD1. The J segment lost 2 bases and the V segment lost 3 bases, leaving 12 bases of the junction unmatched. This CDR3 region has 16 residues. Germline loops: CDR1 DFQATT, CDR2 SNEGSKA (reference sequence). The CDR3 DNA is TGCAGTGCTAGGGACAGGCCCGGCGTCAAGAACTATGGCTACACCTTC. It translates to CSARDRPGVKNYGYTF.

This chain joins TRBV5-1 and TRBJ2-5; 13 positions match TRBD2. Trimming removed 4 bases from V and 5 bases from J; junction bases left unmatched: 8. Germline V gene sequence: CDR1 SGHRS, CDR2 YFSETQ. CDR3 length equals 16 residues. CDR3 in amino acids: CASSPGLAGVIETQYF. CDR3 bases: TGCGCCAGCAGCCCCGGACTAGCGGGAGTCATTGAGACCCAGTACTTC.

This rearrangement joins TRBV27 to TRBJ2-1, with 10 bases lining up with TRBD1. CDR3 size: 17 residues. The V segment lost 5 bases and the J segment 8 bases; nucleotides outside the gene matches: 15. Germline CDR1 is MNHEY and CDR2 is SMNVEV (reference sequence). The DNA of the CDR3 is TGTGCCAGCAGTACGACAGGGGGCGTCGGGAACTGGCATGAGCAGTTCTTC. Its protein is CASSTTGGVGNWHEQFF.

This clonotype has a handful of counts. CDR3 in amino acids: CSASPGLGSEQFF. CDR3 sequence (DNA): TGCAGTGCTAGTCCAGGACTAGGCAGTGAGCAGTTCTTC. The V gene is TRBV20-1, the J gene TRBJ2-1; 7 bases match TRBD2. There are 13 residues in the CDR3. The V gene's germline CDR1 is DFQATT and CDR2 SNEGSKA (reference sequence). The junction had 8 bases not matched to a gene; V was cut back by 3 bases and J by 9 bases.

The rearrangement uses TRBV7-9 and TRBJ2-3; a weak D match, TRBD2 (6 bases). Trimming shortened V by 4 bases and J by 0 bases, and 14 bases separated the two germline ends. The CDR3 extends over 16 amino acids. Germline CDR1 is SEHNR and CDR2 is FQNEAQ (reference sequence). CDR3 in amino acids: CASSSEKRASTDTQYF. The DNA of the CDR3 is TGTGCCAGCAGCTCCGAAAAGCGGGCCAGCACAGATACGCAGTATTTT.

The V gene is TRBV27, the J gene TRBJ1-6; no reliable D call. CDR3 length: 17 residues. V shed 5 bases and J shed 2 bases, with 16 bases lying between them. The germline V gene encodes CDR1 MNHEY and CDR2 SMNVEV (reference sequence). CDR3 in DNA: TGTGCCAGCAGTCTCCCCGCCGGACGTCCCTATAATTCACCCCTCCACTTT. Translated, it gives CASSLPAGRPYNSPLHF.

The chain is built from TRBV6-1 and TRBJ2-2, with D tentatively TRBD1 (6 bases). The V end was cut by 6 bases, the J end by 8 bases, with 13 bases between. The length of the CDR3 is 13 residues. The V gene's germline CDR1 is MNHNS and CDR2 SASEGT. Here the CDR3 DNA reads TGTGCCAGCAGCGAACAGGGTTTGGGGGAGCTGTTTTTT. Translating it yields CASSEQGLGELFF.

The chain uses TRBV12-3 or TRBV12-4 and TRBJ2-2, with TRBD2 identical over 7 bases. The CDR3 contains 16 residues. Losses at the gene ends were 5 bases for V and 0 bases for J; bases not matched to a gene: 6. The CDR3 DNA follows: TGTGCCAGCAGTCCCTGGGGGGGTTCGAACACCGGGGAGCTGTTTTTT. This sequence encodes CASSPWGGSNTGELFF.

This clonotype was counted only a few times. This chain uses TRBV6-1 with TRBJ1-2, with D tentatively TRBD1 (5 bases). The CDR3 is made up of 13 amino acids. Germline CDR1 is MNHNS and CDR2 is SASEGT. The V and J ends lost 6 bases and 3 bases respectively, with 11 bases between them. CDR3 loop: CASSPGAYYGYTF. The CDR3 coding sequence is TGTGCCAGCAGCCCCGGGGCCTACTATGGCTACACCTTC.

This clonotype showed up just a few times. J is TRBJ2-1 and V is TRBV7-9; the match to TRBD2 covers 7 bases. Germline V gene lookup returns CDR1 SEHNR and CDR2 FQNEAQ (reference sequence). The V gene end was trimmed by 0 bases and the J gene end by 3 bases; junction bases not matched to a gene: 8. CDR3 length equals 17 residues. The CDR3 here is CASSLAGRGPRYNEQFF. The DNA of the CDR3 is TGTGCCAGCAGCTTAGCGGGGAGGGGCCCCCGCTACAATGAGCAGTTCTTC. The variable domain in full, with the rest retrieved from reference TRBV7-9 and TRBJ2-1, is DTGVSQNPRHKITKRGQNVTFRCDPISEHNRLYWYRQTLGQGPEFLTYFQNEAQLEKSRLLSDRFSAERPKGSFSTLEIQRTEQGDSAMYLCASSLAGRGPRYNEQFFGPGTRLTVL.

This sequence joins TRBV5-8 and TRBJ1-5; D unresolved. The CDR3 length is 16 residues. The V and J ends lost 7 bases and 7 bases respectively, with 24 bases between them. Germline V lookup: CDR1 SGHTS, CDR2 YDEGEE. The CDR3 loop reads CASCVVQAGLRQPQHF. DNA of the CDR3: TGTGCCAGCTGCGTGGTTCAGGCAGGCTTACGGCAGCCCCAGCATTTT.

This clonotype was seen only a few times. The chain is built from TRBV27 and TRBJ2-7, with 7 nucleotides matching TRBD2. This CDR3 is built from 15 residues. V lost 5 bases to trimming and J lost 9 bases; unmatched junction nucleotides: 16. The germline V gene has CDR1 MNHEY and CDR2 SMNVEV (reference sequence). DNA for the CDR3: TGTGCCAGCAGTCCTCTCGGGCGGGCGGGGGAGGCGCAGTACTTC. Amino acids: CASSPLGRAGEAQYF.